This T cell receptor beta chain was found in a study of shared clonotypes between healthy human individuals. Study results and caveats: Between a handful of donors, naive CD4 clonotypes were shared at a level of about 5%. Estimated richness values were generally larger in naive subsets than in memory subsets.

Regarding this clone: Its antigen is unknown.

In the source study's methods: Junction-only sequences without quality scores were provided by ImmunoSEQ, so filtering was different. Sequencing was performed with immunoSEQ multiplex PCR; in TCRdb, only in-frame clones are kept and a portion is missing. D and trimming come from the DNA, and the V and J calls and clone size come from that table. The sample holds nearly 2 million clones, 85% to 95% seen once. The length of the CDR3 is 14 residues. Germline values: CDR1 SNHLY, CDR2 FYNNEI. The V and J ends lost 6 bases and 3 bases respectively, with 11 bases between them. Naive CD8 cells comprised CD45RO-negative, CCR7-positively selected cells, excluding terminally differentiated effector memory CD45RA+ cells. None of the donors, who were healthy HIV-negative adults, had recently had acute infections or vaccinations.

The sequence derives from a man younger than 35 in good health. The chain combines TRBV2 with TRBJ2-2, with TRBD1 as a possible D gene (6 bases). Sequencing input: naive CD8+ T cells sorted from blood. This CDR3 reads CASRWTADTGELFF. The CDR3 nucleotides are TGTGCCAGCAGATGGACAGCAGACACCGGGGAGCTGTTTTTT.